A selection of T cell receptor beta chains follows, all from one sample in a study of cytomegalovirus exposure and HLA in healthy donors. Measured with immunoSEQ multiplex PCR; TCRdb has only the in-frame clones, and not every one. Among over 70,000 clones listed, around 70% were seen once. Sequenced sample: PBMCs. These receptors came from a man aged 25-45 years in good health and CMV-seropositive. Each CDR3 is given with its conserved first and last residue. The D gene is left open where the match is weak. The size of a clone is reported for some rows only, either as once, few or many, or as a class for expanded clones.

clone size	D gene	J gene	CDR3 length	V gene	CDR3 DNA	CDR3 protein
.	.	TRBJ1-2	14	TRBV9	TGTGCCAGCAGCGCGACAGGCCTGAACTATGGCTACACCTTC	CASSATGLNYGYTF
.	.	TRBJ1-3	14	TRBV7-9	TGTGCCAGCAGCCCGAGTTCGTCTGGAAACACCATATATTTT	CASSPSSSGNTIYF
.	TRBD1	TRBJ1-6	18	TRBV27	TGTGCCAGCAGTTTAACCCTACAGGGGGCCTCCTATAATTCACCCCTCCACTTT	CASSLTLQGASYNSPLHF
once	TRBD1	TRBJ2-7	13	TRBV6-5	TGTGCCAGCTCGCGGGACAGGGATGGCGAGCAGTACTTC	CASSRDRDGEQYF
.	.	TRBJ1-1	16	TRBV28	TGTGCCAGCAGTTCGCCCAGTGGTCCCTCGGGCACTGAAGCTTTCTTT	CASSSPSGPSGTEAFF
.	.	TRBJ1-1	14	TRBV28	TGTGCCAGCAGTCCCCTCGGTCGGAACACTGAAGCTTTCTTT	CASSPLGRNTEAFF
few	TRBD1	TRBJ2-7	15	TRBV5-6	TGTGCCAGCAGCTTGGGGGACAGGGGATACCACGAGCAGTACTTC	CASSLGDRGYHEQYF
.	.	TRBJ2-6	16	TRBV6-4	TGTGCCAGCAGTGACTCGTCAGGGGCTGGGGCCAACGTCCTGACTTTC	CASSDSSGAGANVLTF
many	.	TRBJ2-7	14	TRBV15	TGTGCCACCAGCAGAGATCAGGCCGGCTACGAGCAGTACTTC	CATSRDQAGYEQYF
few	.	TRBJ2-3	14	TRBV27	TGTGCCAGCAGTTTATCGAAAGCTTCAGATACGCAGTATTTT	CASSLSKASDTQYF
.	.	TRBJ2-7	15	TRBV4-3	TGCGCCAGCAGCCAAGGAGGGTACCCCTCCTACGAGCAGTACTTC	CASSQGGYPSYEQYF
.	.	TRBJ2-4	14	TRBV27	TGTGCCAGCAGTTTATACGGGGCCAAAAACATTCAGTACTTC	CASSLYGAKNIQYF
.	TRBD1	TRBJ2-7	17	TRBV30	TGTGCCTGGATCGGGACCGGGACGGGACAGGGGGCCTACGAGCAGTACTTC	CAWIGTGTGQGAYEQYF
once	TRBD1	TRBJ2-7	14	TRBV19	TGTGCCAGTAGTATAGACGACAGGGTCGGCGAGCAGTACTTC	CASSIDDRVGEQYF
.	.	TRBJ2-7	13	TRBV7-3	TGTGCCAGCAGCCAGATGGCAGGGAGGGAGCAGTACTTC	CASSQMAGREQYF
.	TRBD2	TRBJ2-3	12	TRBV29-1	TGCAGCAGCGGGGGCAGCACAGATACGCAGTATTTT	CSSGGSTDTQYF
few	.	TRBJ2-3	17	TRBV7-9	TGTGCCAGCAGCCAGAGGGCGGATGAACTCCGCACAGATACGCAGTATTTT	CASSQRADELRTDTQYF
.	TRBD1	TRBJ2-7	15	TRBV6-8	TGTGCCAGCAGCTTTGCAGACAGGGCCCTAGGGGAGCAGTACTTC	CASSFADRALGEQYF
.	.	TRBJ2-7	14	TRBV18	TGTGCCAGCTCACCTTCAGATATGTCCTACGAGCAGTACTTC	CASSPSDMSYEQYF
few	TRBD2	TRBJ2-2	16	TRBV25-1	TGTGCCAGCGGAGATGGGCGGGGGGGAATCTTCGGGGAGCTGTTTTTT	CASGDGRGGIFGELFF
few	.	TRBJ2-7	13	TRBV6-6	TGTGCCAGCAGTAGGGACATCTCCTACGAGCAGTACTTC	CASSRDISYEQYF
.	TRBD1	TRBJ1-2	14	TRBV6-5	TGTGCCAGCAGTAGGGGACAGGGGGACTATGGCTACACCTTC	CASSRGQGDYGYTF
.	.	TRBJ1-3	15	TRBV9	TGTGCCAGCAGCGCTGGGGGGGGCTCTGGAAACACCATATATTTT	CASSAGGGSGNTIYF